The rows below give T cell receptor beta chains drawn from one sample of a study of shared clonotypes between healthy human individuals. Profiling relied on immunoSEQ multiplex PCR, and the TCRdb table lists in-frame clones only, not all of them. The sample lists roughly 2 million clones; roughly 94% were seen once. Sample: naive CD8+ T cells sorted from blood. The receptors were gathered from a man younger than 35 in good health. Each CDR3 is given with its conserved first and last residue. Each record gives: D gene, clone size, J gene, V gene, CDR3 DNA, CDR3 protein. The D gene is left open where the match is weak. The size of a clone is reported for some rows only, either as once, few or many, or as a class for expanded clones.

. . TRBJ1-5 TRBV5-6 TGTGCCAGCACCCTACACCGGGCCTACAATCAGCCCCAGCATTTT CASTLHRAYNQPQHF
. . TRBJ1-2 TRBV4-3 TGCGCCAGCAGCCAAGACAGGGGAAACTATGGCTACACCTTC CASSQDRGNYGYTF
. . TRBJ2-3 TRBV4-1 TGCGCCAGCAGCCCCCGAGCAGGGGCAGATACGCAGTATTTT CASSPRAGADTQYF
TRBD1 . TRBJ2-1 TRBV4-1 TGCGCCAGCAGCCAGTACCGGGACAGGGGCGAGCAGTTCTTC CASSQYRDRGEQFF
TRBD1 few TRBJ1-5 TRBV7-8 TGTGCCAGCAGCGGGACAGGGCTGCAGCCCCAGCATTTT CASSGTGLQPQHF
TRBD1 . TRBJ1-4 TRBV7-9 TGTGCCACCACAGGGGGTGATGAAAAACTGTTTTTT CATTGGDEKLFF
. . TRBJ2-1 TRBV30 TGTGCCTGTGAGGTGGGGGTGCAGTTCTTC CACEVGVQFF
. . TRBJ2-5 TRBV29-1 TGCAGCGTTGAAGCAGGGAGCGAGACCCAGTACTTC CSVEAGSETQYF
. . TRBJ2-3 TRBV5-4 TGTGCCAGCCTACTGGGAGATACGCAGTATTTT CASLLGDTQYF
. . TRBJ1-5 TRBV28 TGTGCCGTAATCCGGTCAGGGACCCAGCCCCAGCATTTT CAVIRSGTQPQHF